The clone carrying this T cell receptor beta chain is deemed medium-sized. As yet, its antigen is unknown. Semi-nested PCR with Nested Universal Primer A followed constant-region reverse priming of full-length variable regions. TCRdb re-analysed the 5' RACE reads in MiXCR, keeping a single row per CDR3 protein. Here the sample spans about 6,000 distinct CDR3 sequences, nearly 60% being singletons. Purified naive CD4+ T cells were depleted of CD25+ Tregs. The V segment lost 5 bases and the J segment 4 bases; nucleotides outside the gene matches: 7. Germline V gene lookup returns CDR1 SQVTM and CDR2 ANQGSEA. CDR3 size: 13 residues. The study, taken as a whole, reports: Tumor-infiltrating Treg TCR alpha and beta sequences overlapped most with tumor naive CD4+ T cells, then blood naive.

The specimen was naive CD4+ T cells sorted from blood. As for subset: naive CD4+ T cells, CD4+CD45RA+CD25-. The rearrangement joins TRBV29-1 to TRBJ2-5; TRBD1 matches 7 bases. The clonotype was recovered from a female donor with breast cancer. The CDR3 DNA is TGCAGCGTTACAAGACAGGGTGGAGAGACCCAGTACTTC. This codes for CSVTRQGGETQYF.